This T cell receptor beta chain appears in the sequencing data of a study of blood T cells in healthy people across ages. The CDR3 totals 15 residues. V lost 4 bases, J lost 2 bases, and 15 bases lay in between. From germline, CDR1 is SGHRS and CDR2 YFSETQ. PCR was performed a second time for about 7 to 11 cycles using a sample-barcoded 5' primer and a J-beta primer mix. Tagging of each cDNA molecule was performed by a template-switch adaptor with 12 random nucleotides. TCRdb reprocessed the 5' RACE reads via MiXCR and lists one record per CDR3 protein. The table lists around 800,000 distinct CDR3 sequences, 25% to 30% of them singletons. A word on this clonotype: Its antigen is currently unknown.

Study results and caveats: The recorded TCR beta diversity per million T cells decreased in a roughly linear manner with age. Diversity estimated from one million T cells was considered an underestimate.

The data also belong to a second study, concerning T cells of mothers and their children. This second study says: RNA was extracted, and all of it went into cDNA synthesis at about 1.6 ug per 15 ul.

This rearrangement joins TRBV5-1 to TRBJ1-1, with D unresolved. The receptor comes from a boy younger than 18 in good health. What was sequenced was blood. The CDR3, as DNA: TGCGCCAGCAGCCCCATTCACGGCGGTAACACTGAAGCTTTCTTT. Its translation: CASSPIHGGNTEAFF.